The entry that follows covers one TCR beta chain sequence. What it recognizes is unknown. This entry comes from a study of T cells after yellow fever vaccination. For the study at large: With SMART-Seq v4 Ultra Low Input, the fractions containing low cell numbers were prepared.

TCRdb ran MiXCR on the 5' RACE reads and lists one entry per CDR3 protein. The sample carries some 340,000 distinct CDR3 sequences, about 10% recorded once. The V end lost 1 base, the J end lost 4 bases, and 19 bases lay between the germline ends. The germline CDR1 and CDR2 sequences are SGHTA and FQGTGA. This CDR3 region has 17 residues. Whole-study results and caveats: Contamination by abundant bulk-population clonotypes could be present in FACS-sorted repertoires. Subsequent to the booster, the majority of primary-vaccination clones reappeared (96% CD4, 88% CD8). Although most clonotypes did not, a small share appeared in both CD4 and CD8 compartments.

The V gene is TRBV7-3, the J gene TRBJ1-2; no clear D gene. The TCR sequence derives from a man between 18 and 35 years old who received the YFV17D yellow fever vaccine. The sample was CD4+ T cells sorted from PBMCs, taken 45 days after the yellow fever booster vaccination. The CDR3 region has the DNA TGTGCCAGCAGCTTAATGGGCAGCTGGGTAGTCTGCTATGGCTACACCTTC. Amino acids: CASSLMGSWVVCYGYTF.